The clone carrying this T cell receptor beta chain was seen only once. The entry originates in a study of T cell responses to AZD1222 COVID-19 vaccine. The CDR3 is 13 residues long. Germline V gene lookup returns CDR1 MDHEN and CDR2 SYDVKM. V was trimmed by 1 base and J by 7 bases, leaving 10 bases between them. Libraries were prepared by immunoSEQ multiplex PCR; TCRdb keeps only in-frame clonotypes and omits some of them. The sample carries 150,000 to 200,000 clones, about 86% recorded once. This receptor was identified in an adult who received the AZD1222 COVID-19 vaccine. The source material was peripheral blood, sampled 28 days after the second AZD1222 dose. The V gene is TRBV28, the J gene TRBJ1-2, with D perhaps matching TRBD1 (6 bases). The CDR3 protein is CASSLLGAVGYTF. The CDR3 DNA sequence: TGTGCCAGCAGTTTATTGGGGGCGGTTGGCTACACCTTC.